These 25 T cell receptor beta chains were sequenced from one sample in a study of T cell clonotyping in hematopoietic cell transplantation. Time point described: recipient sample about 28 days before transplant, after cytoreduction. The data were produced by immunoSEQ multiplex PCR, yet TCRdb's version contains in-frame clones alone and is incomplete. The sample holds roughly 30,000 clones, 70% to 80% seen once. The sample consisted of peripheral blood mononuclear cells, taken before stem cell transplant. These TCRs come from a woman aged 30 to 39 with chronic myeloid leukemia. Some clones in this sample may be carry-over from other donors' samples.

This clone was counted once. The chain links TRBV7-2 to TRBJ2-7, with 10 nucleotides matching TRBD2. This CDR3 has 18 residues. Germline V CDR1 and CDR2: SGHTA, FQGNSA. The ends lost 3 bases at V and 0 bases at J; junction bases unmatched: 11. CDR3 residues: CASSLRENSGGSSYEQYF. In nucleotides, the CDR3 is TGTGCCAGCAGCTTGAGGGAAAATAGCGGGGGGAGCTCCTACGAGCAGTACTTC.

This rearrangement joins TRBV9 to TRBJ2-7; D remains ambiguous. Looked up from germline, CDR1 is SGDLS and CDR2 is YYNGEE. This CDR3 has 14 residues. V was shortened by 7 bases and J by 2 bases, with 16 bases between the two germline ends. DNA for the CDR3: TGTGCCAGCGCGGAAGGGTGGGGTACCTACGAGCAGTACTTC. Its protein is CASAEGWGTYEQYF.

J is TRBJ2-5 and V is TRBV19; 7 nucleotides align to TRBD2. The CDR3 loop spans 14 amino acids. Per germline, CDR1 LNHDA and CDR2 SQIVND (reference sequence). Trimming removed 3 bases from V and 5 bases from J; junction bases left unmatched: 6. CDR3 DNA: TGTGCCAGTAGTATCGGCGGAGCGGGGGAGACCCAGTACTTC. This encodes CASSIGGAGETQYF.

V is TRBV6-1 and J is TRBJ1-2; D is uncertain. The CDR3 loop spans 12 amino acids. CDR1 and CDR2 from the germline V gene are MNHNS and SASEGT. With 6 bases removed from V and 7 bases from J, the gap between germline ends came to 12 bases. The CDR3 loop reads CASSHFRSGYTF. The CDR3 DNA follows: TGTGCCAGCAGCCACTTTAGGAGTGGCTACACCTTC.

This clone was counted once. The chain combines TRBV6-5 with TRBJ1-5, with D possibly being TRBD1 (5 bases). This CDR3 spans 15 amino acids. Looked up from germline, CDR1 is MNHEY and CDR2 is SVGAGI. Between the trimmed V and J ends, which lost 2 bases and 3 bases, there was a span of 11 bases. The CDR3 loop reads CASSYAGGDNQPQHF. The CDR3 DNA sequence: TGTGCCAGCAGTTACGCTGGGGGGGACAATCAGCCCCAGCATTTT.

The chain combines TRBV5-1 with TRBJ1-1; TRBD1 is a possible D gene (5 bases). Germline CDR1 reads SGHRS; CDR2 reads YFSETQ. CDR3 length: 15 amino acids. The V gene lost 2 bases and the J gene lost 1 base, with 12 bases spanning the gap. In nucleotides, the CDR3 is TGCGCCAGCAGCTTATGGGGGACGTCGAACACTGAAGCTTTCTTT. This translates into CASSLWGTSNTEAFF. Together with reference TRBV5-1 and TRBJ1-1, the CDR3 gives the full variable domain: KAGVTQTPRYLIKTRGQQVTLSCSPISGHRSVSWYQQTPGQGLQFLFEYFSETQRNKGNFPGRFSGRQFSNSRSEMNVSTLELGDSALYLCASSLWGTSNTEAFFGQGTRLTVV.

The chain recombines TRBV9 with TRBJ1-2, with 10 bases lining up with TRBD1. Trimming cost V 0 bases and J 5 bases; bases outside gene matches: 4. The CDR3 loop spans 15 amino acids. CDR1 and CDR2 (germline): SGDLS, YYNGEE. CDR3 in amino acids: CASSVGQGAEYGYTF. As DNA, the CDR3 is TGTGCCAGCAGCGTAGGACAGGGGGCAGAATATGGCTACACCTTC.

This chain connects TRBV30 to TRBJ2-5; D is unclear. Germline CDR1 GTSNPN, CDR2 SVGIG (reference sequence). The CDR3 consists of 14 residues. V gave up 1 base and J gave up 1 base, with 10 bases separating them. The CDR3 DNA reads TGTGCCTGGAGTGAAGGTCCGGCCCAAGAGACCCAGTACTTC. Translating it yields CAWSEGPAQETQYF.

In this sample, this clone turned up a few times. The CDR3 sequence is CASSLNRGKKGYGYTF. As DNA, the CDR3 is TGCGCCAGCAGCTTGAATCGGGGGAAGAAGGGCTATGGCTACACCTTC. This chain links TRBV5-1 with TRBJ1-2; weak D call: TRBD1 (5 bases). The V end was cut by 1 base, the J end by 4 bases, with 17 bases between. Per germline, CDR1 SGHRS and CDR2 YFSETQ. This CDR3 has 16 residues. Combining the CDR3 with reference TRBV5-1 and TRBJ1-2 gives the whole variable domain KAGVTQTPRYLIKTRGQQVTLSCSPISGHRSVSWYQQTPGQGLQFLFEYFSETQRNKGNFPGRFSGRQFSNSRSEMNVSTLELGDSALYLCASSLNRGKKGYGYTFGSGTRLTVV.

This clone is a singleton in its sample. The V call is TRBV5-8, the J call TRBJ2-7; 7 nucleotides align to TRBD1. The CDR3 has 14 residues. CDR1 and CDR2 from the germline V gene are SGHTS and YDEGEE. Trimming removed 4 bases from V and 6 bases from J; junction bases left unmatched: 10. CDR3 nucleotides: TGTGCCAGCAGCATCCAGACAGGGAAGGGCGAGCAGTACGTC. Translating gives CASSIQTGKGEQYV.

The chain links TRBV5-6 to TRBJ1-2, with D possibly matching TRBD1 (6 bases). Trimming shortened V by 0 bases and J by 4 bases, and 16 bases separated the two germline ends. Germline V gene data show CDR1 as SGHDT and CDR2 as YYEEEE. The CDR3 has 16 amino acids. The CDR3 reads CASSLVRGPWGYGYTF. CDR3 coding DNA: TGTGCCAGCAGCTTGGTGCGGGGGCCTTGGGGCTATGGCTACACCTTC.

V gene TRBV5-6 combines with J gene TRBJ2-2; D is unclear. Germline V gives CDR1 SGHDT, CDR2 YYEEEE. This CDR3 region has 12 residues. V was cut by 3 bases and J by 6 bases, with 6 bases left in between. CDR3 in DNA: TGTGCCAGCAGCTGGAGTTCCGGGGAGCTGTTTTTT. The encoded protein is CASSWSSGELFF.

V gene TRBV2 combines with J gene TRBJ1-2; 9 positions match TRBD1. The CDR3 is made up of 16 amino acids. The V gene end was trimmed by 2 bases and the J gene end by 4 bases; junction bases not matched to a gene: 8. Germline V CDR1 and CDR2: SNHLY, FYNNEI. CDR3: CASSERLGQGSYGYTF. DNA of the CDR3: TGTGCCAGCAGTGAAAGGCTGGGACAGGGTAGCTATGGCTACACCTTC. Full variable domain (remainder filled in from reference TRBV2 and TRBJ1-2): EPEVTQTPSHQVTQMGQEVILRCVPISNHLYFYWYRQILGQKVEFLVSFYNNEISEKSEIFDDQFSVERPDGSNFTLKIRSTKLEDSAMYFCASSERLGQGSYGYTFGSGTRLTVV.

For the CDR3, the DNA is TGTGCCAGCAGTCTTAGACAGGCCGGGGAGACCCAGTACTTC. It encodes CASSLRQAGETQYF. This chain connects TRBV7-6 to TRBJ2-5; perhaps TRBD1 as D (6 bases). Trimming stripped 6 bases from V and 5 bases from J, with 16 bases between. Germline values: CDR1 SGHVS, CDR2 FNYEAQ. The length of the CDR3 is 14 residues.

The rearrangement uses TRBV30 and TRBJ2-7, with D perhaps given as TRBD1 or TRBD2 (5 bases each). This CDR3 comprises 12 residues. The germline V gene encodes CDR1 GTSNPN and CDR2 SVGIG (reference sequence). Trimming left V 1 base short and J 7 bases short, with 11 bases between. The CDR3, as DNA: TGTGCCTGGAGTGGGGGGAAATTGGAGCAGTACTTC. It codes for CAWSGGKLEQYF.

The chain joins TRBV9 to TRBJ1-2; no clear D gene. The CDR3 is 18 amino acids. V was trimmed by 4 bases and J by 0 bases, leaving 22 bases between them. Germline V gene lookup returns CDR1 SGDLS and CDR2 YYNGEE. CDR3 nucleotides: TGTGCCAGCAGCCCCTACCCCCGGACCCAACACGCTAACTATGGCTACACCTTC. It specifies CASSPYPRTQHANYGYTF.

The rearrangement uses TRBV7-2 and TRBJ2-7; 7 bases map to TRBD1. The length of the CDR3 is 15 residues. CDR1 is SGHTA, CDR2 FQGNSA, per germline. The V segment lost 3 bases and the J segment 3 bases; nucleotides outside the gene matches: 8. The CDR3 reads CASSFLPTGVYEQYF. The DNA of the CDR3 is TGTGCCAGCAGCTTTTTACCTACAGGGGTCTACGAGCAGTACTTC.

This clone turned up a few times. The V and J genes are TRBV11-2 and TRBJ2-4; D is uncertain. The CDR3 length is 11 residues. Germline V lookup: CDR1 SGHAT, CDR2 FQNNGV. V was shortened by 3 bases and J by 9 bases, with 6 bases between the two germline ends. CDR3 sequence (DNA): TGTGCCAGCAGCTTGGGAAGCATTCAGTACTTC. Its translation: CASSLGSIQYF.

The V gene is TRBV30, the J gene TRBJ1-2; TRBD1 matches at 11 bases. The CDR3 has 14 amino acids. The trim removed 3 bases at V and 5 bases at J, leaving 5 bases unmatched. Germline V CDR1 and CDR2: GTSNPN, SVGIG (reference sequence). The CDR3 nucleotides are TGTGCCTGGAGGGGGACAGGGGGGGCGTATGGCTACACCTTC. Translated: CAWRGTGGAYGYTF.

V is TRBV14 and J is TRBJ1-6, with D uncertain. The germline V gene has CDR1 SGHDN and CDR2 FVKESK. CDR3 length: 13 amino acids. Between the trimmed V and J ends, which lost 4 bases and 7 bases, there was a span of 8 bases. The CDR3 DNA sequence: TGTGCCAGCAGCCTGACGAGGAATTCACCCCTCCACTTT. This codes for CASSLTRNSPLHF.

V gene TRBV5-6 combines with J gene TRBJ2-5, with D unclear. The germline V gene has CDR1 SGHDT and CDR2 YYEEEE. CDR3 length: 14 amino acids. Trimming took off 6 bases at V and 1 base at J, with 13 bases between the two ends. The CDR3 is CASIKHLFQETQYF. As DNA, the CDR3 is TGTGCCAGCATCAAACACTTGTTCCAAGAGACCCAGTACTTC.

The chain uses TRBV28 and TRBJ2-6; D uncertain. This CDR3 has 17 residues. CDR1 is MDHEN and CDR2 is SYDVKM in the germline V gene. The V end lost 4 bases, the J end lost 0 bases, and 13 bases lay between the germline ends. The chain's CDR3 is CASSSGPPVSGANVLTF. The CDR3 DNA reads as TGTGCCAGCAGTTCGGGTCCTCCTGTCTCTGGGGCCAACGTCCTGACTTTC.

The DNA of the CDR3 is TGTGCCAGCAGCTTAGAGATAGCGGGGGGGCCTACAGATACGCAGTATTTT. Amino acids: CASSLEIAGGPTDTQYF. The chain carries TRBV7-9 and TRBJ2-3, with 11 bases that match TRBD2. This CDR3 has 17 residues. Germline V CDR1 and CDR2: SEHNR, FQNEAQ (reference sequence). V lost 1 base and J lost 3; bases outside the gene matches: 6. Using reference TRBV7-9 and TRBJ2-3 for the parts outside the CDR3, the full variable domain is DTGVSQNPRHKITKRGQNVTFRCDPISEHNRLYWYRQTLGQGPEFLTYFQNEAQLEKSRLLSDRFSAERPKGSFSTLEIQRTEQGDSAMYLCASSLEIAGGPTDTQYFGPGTRLTVL.

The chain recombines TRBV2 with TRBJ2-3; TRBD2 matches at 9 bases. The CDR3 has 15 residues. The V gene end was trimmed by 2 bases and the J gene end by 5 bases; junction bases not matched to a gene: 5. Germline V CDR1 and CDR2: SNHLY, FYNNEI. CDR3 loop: CASSEPSGGRDTQYF. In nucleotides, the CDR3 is TGTGCCAGCAGTGAACCCAGCGGGGGGAGAGATACGCAGTATTTT.

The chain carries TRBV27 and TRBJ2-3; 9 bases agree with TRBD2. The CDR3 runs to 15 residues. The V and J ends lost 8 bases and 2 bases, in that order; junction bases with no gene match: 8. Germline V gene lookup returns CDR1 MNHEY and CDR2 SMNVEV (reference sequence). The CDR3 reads CASGRASGATDTQYF. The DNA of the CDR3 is TGTGCCAGCGGGAGGGCTAGCGGGGCCACAGATACGCAGTATTTT.